The 20 T cell receptor beta chains below all came from one sample that was sequenced in a study of T-cell reconstitution after alpha-beta-depleted transplantation in children. Unique molecular identifiers tagged the TCRbeta library. MiXCR, run by TCRdb on the PCR reads, gives a single entry per CDR3 protein. The sample lists roughly 790,000 distinct CDR3 sequences; about 15% were seen once. The input for sequencing was PBMCs, mostly from graft donor cells, taken 360 days after TCRalphabeta/CD19-depleted stem cell transplant. The receptor set was obtained from a male patient younger than 18 who had a stem cell transplant for acute lymphoblastic leukemia, so the T cells may come from the graft donor.

This clonotype showed up just a few times. The genes are TRBV12-3 or TRBV12-4 and TRBJ1-1; TRBD1 matches at 9 bases. V lost 3 bases, J lost 4 bases, and 3 bases stayed unmatched. This CDR3 contains 14 residues. CDR3 amino acids: CASSFSGQGTEAFF. The DNA of the CDR3 is TGTGCCAGCAGTTTCTCGGGACAGGGCACTGAAGCTTTCTTT.

This clonotype has a count of ten or more. The chain joins TRBV7-9 to TRBJ2-3; maybe TRBD1 (6 bases). The germline CDR1 and CDR2 sequences are SEHNR and FQNEAQ (reference sequence). V lost 4 bases and J 4 bases, leaving 9 bases between the germline ends. The CDR3 runs 13 residues. This CDR3 reads CASSSTGSDTQYF. The CDR3 nucleotides read TGTGCCAGCAGCTCTACAGGGTCAGATACGCAGTATTTT.

This clonotype was observed a handful of times. The chain uses TRBV19 and TRBJ2-2, with D possibly called TRBD1 or TRBD2 (5 bases each). Germline assignment: CDR1 LNHDA and CDR2 SQIVND (reference sequence). Trimming stripped 7 bases from V and 8 bases from J, with 14 bases between. The CDR3 has 13 amino acids. CDR3 nucleotide sequence: TGTGCCAGTATAGGGACGGACCTGGGGGAGCTGTTTTTT. This sequence encodes CASIGTDLGELFF.

This clonotype was observed a handful of times. The chain recombines TRBV7-9 with TRBJ2-7, with 9 bases fitting TRBD1. V trimming: 6 bases; J trimming: 4 bases; junction bases outside the gene matches: 10. CDR1 SEHNR and CDR2 FQNEAQ come from the germline V gene (reference sequence). The CDR3 extends over 15 amino acids. The CDR3, as DNA: TGTGCCAGCAGTTTCGGGACAGGGTATGCTTACGAGCAGTACTTC. This sequence encodes CASSFGTGYAYEQYF.

The CDR3 nucleotides are TGCGCCAGCAGTGGACAAACCGGGGCCAACGTCCTGACTTTC. Amino acid sequence: CASSGQTGANVLTF. The rearrangement joins TRBV5-1 to TRBJ2-6; D is perhaps TRBD1 (5 bases). This CDR3 contains 14 residues. V lost 5 bases, J lost 4 bases, and 10 bases lay in between. CDR1 and CDR2 (germline): SGHRS, YFSETQ.

For this clonotype: One end of the junction varies from germline; a read error may be responsible. The chain combines TRBV24-1 with TRBJ2-5, with TRBD2 matching over 9 bases. CDR3 length equals 13 residues. CDR1 KGHDR and CDR2 SFDVKD come from the germline V gene. The CDR3 region has the DNA TGTGCGACCACTACTAGCGGGTTGGAGACCCAGTACTTC. This encodes CATTTSGLETQYF.

This clonotype came up a few times. The CDR3: CASSLARGPAEDYGYTF. The CDR3 DNA follows: TGCGCCAGCAGCTTGGCCCGGGGGCCCGCGGAAGACTATGGCTACACCTTC. The rearrangement uses TRBV5-1 and TRBJ1-2, with D tentatively TRBD1 (6 bases). Germline CDR1 and CDR2: SGHRS and YFSETQ. V lost 0 bases, J lost 3 bases, and 18 bases lay in between. The CDR3 covers 17 residues.

V usage is TRBV4-1 and J usage is TRBJ2-7, with 9 bases matching TRBD1. The germline V gene has CDR1 MGHRA and CDR2 YSYEKL. The CDR3 is made up of 16 amino acids. The ends lost 4 bases at V and 0 bases at J; junction bases unmatched: 7. CDR3 residues: CASSLLRTGASYEQYF. CDR3 nucleotide sequence: TGCGCCAGCAGCCTATTGCGGACAGGGGCCTCCTACGAGCAGTACTTC.

The chain employs TRBV2 and TRBJ2-1; D is perhaps TRBD1 (5 bases). V was cut by 4 bases and J by 3 bases, with 10 bases left in between. Per germline, CDR1 SNHLY and CDR2 FYNNEI. This CDR3 has 14 residues. The CDR3 DNA reads TGTGCCAGCAGTGCCAGGACAATCTACAATGAGCAGTTCTTC. Amino acids: CASSARTIYNEQFF.

This clonotype has a count of ten or more. The chain joins TRBV29-1 to TRBJ2-2, with 8 bases lining up with TRBD2. The V and J ends lost 7 bases and 2 bases, in that order; junction bases with no gene match: 3. The V gene's germline CDR1 is SQVTM and CDR2 ANQGSEA. The CDR3 runs to 13 residues. DNA of the CDR3: TGCAGCGGGCGGGAGGCAAACACCGGGGAGCTGTTTTTT. It translates to CSGREANTGELFF.

The CDR3 region has the DNA TGCAGTGTACGAAGGGGACTAGCGGGAGGGGGGTACAATGAGCAGTTCTTC. Its translation: CSVRRGLAGGGYNEQFF. This chain uses TRBV20-1 with TRBJ2-1; TRBD2 agrees at 16 bases. The CDR3 has 17 residues. Germline trimming cut 7 bases from V and 4 bases from J; bases unmatched to any gene: 10. The germline gives CDR1 DFQATT, CDR2 SNEGSKA (reference sequence).

This clonotype has just a few counts. The chain recombines TRBV12-3 or TRBV12-4 with TRBJ2-1; no clear D. The length of the CDR3 is 15 residues. The V gene lost 3 bases and the J gene lost 6 bases, with 15 bases spanning the gap. The CDR3, as DNA: TGTGCCAGCAGTTTCGGAACTTCCTTGGGCAATGAGCAGTTCTTC. This codes for CASSFGTSLGNEQFF.

The chain combines TRBV29-1 with TRBJ2-1, with D unresolved. V was shortened by 3 bases and J by 0 bases, with 6 bases between the two germline ends. The CDR3 runs to 13 residues. Germline CDR1 SQVTM, CDR2 ANQGSEA. The CDR3 sequence: CSVDLVSYNEQFF. As DNA, the CDR3 is TGCAGCGTTGACTTAGTCTCCTACAATGAGCAGTTCTTC.

The table lists this clonotype with a few counts. This chain links TRBV10-3 with TRBJ2-4; tentatively, D is TRBD1 or TRBD2 (5 bases each). Germline V CDR1 and CDR2: ENHRY, SYGVKD. Trimming shortened V by 2 bases and J by 0 bases, and 11 bases separated the two germline ends. The CDR3 has 16 residues. The CDR3 DNA reads as TGTGCCATCAGTGAGGAGGGGCGACTAGCCAAAAACATTCAGTACTTC. It translates to CAISEEGRLAKNIQYF.

This clonotype was seen a handful of times. The rearrangement joins TRBV11-2 to TRBJ1-2, with 7 bases aligning to TRBD1. This CDR3 has 13 amino acids. The trim removed 8 bases at V and 4 bases at J, leaving 7 bases unmatched. Germline-derived CDR1 and CDR2 are SGHAT and FQNNGV. CDR3 protein: CASGPDRFYGYTF. CDR3 DNA sequence: TGTGCCAGCGGACCGGACAGGTTCTATGGCTACACCTTC.

This clonotype has a count of ten or more. This chain connects TRBV20-1 to TRBJ1-6; D gene ambiguous. The CDR3 covers 13 residues. Germline V CDR1 and CDR2: DFQATT, SNEGSKA (reference sequence). Trimming took off 3 bases at V and 7 bases at J, with 10 bases between the two ends. The CDR3 here is CSARGRLNSPLHF. CDR3 nucleotide sequence: TGCAGTGCTAGGGGCAGACTGAATTCACCCCTCCACTTT.

V is TRBV25-1 and J is TRBJ2-1, with 7 bases that match TRBD2. CDR3 length: 12 amino acids. Germline trimming cut 6 bases from V and 10 bases from J; bases unmatched to any gene: 6. CDR1 and CDR2 (germline): MGHDK, SYGVNS. The CDR3 spells CASRERGGEQFF. CDR3 sequence (DNA): TGTGCCAGCAGGGAGCGGGGCGGCGAGCAGTTCTTC.

This clonotype was seen a few times. V is TRBV7-2 and J is TRBJ2-7; D may be TRBD2 (5 bases). There are 15 residues in the CDR3. Trimming took off 5 bases at V and 12 bases at J, with 26 bases between the two ends. CDR1 and CDR2 (germline): SGHTA, FQGNSA. The CDR3 nucleotides are TGTGCCAGCAGCCCATCTATTAGGATAGCGACCCATACGTACTTC. Amino acid sequence: CASSPSIRIATHTYF.

The J gene is TRBJ2-3, the V gene TRBV10-3, with TRBD2 matching over 8 bases. The CDR3 loop spans 14 amino acids. Trimming removed 11 bases from V and 0 bases from J; junction bases left unmatched: 7. Germline CDR1 reads ENHRY; CDR2 reads SYGVKD. CDR3 amino acids: CALGLAGSTDTQYF. The CDR3 nucleotides read TGTGCCCTCGGACTAGCCGGGAGCACAGATACGCAGTATTTT.

The chain recombines TRBV24-1 with TRBJ2-3; D not certain. The CDR3 covers 13 residues. V lost 6 bases to trimming and J lost 3 bases, with 9 bases between them. CDR1 KGHDR and CDR2 SFDVKD come from the germline V gene. The CDR3 here is CATSLTQTDTQYF. Here the CDR3 DNA reads TGTGCCACCAGTCTCACCCAGACAGATACGCAGTATTTT.